This TCR beta chain stems from a study of PD-1 blockade in mismatch repair-deficient tumors. Across the study: Enrolled about 2013-2016, patients had progressing, pretreated mismatch repair-deficient cancers of approximately 13 types.

As concerns this clone: Its antigen remains unknown.

Study-wide results and caveats: Tumor-resident clones, often undetectable pretreatment in blood, expanded then contracted after pembrolizumab.

Measured with immunoSEQ multiplex PCR; TCRdb has only the in-frame clones, and not every one. Of 40,000 to 60,000 clones in the sample, 81% were seen once. CDR3 size: 13 residues. CDR1 and CDR2 from the germline V gene are MNHNS and SASEGT. The V end lost 3 bases, the J end lost 6 bases, and 12 bases lay between the germline ends. Mismatch repair deficiency was confirmed in all patients, by PCR or immunohistochemistry. TCRs were sequenced from three patients responding to pembrolizumab. The chain employs TRBV6-1 and TRBJ2-7; D is unresolved. This material consisted of peripheral blood, taken approximately 18 weeks after starting pembrolizumab. The TCR originated in an adult with mismatch repair-deficient cancer. The CDR3 DNA reads TGTGCCAGCAGTGAGCGGCTATGGAGCGAGCAGTACTTC. Its translation is CASSERLWSEQYF.